These 9 T cell receptor beta chains were all obtained from the same sample, sequenced in a study of blood T cell repertoires in COVID-19 (dated by TCRdb to the early 2020s). The library relied on the immunoSEQ multiplex PCR assay. TCRdb carries this immuneACCESS record with in-frame sequences only. Its versions omit some clonotypes, under half of them owing to an unresolved V gene in the studies checked, with the rest unexplained. Across this sample there are under 100,000 clones, with 85% seen only once. The top ten clonotypes cover 10% to 15% of the sample. Sequencing was carried out using peripheral blood. These receptor sequences come from a woman between 65 and 79 years old with active or convalescent COVID-19.

This clone has a single count. The chain carries TRBV2 and TRBJ2-5; D might be TRBD1 (6 bases). CDR1 is SNHLY and CDR2 is FYNNEI in the germline V gene. The V end lost 3 bases, the J end lost 5 bases, and 19 bases lay between the germline ends. The CDR3 is 16 amino acids. The chain's CDR3 is CASSERWIQGLETQYF. In nucleotides, the CDR3 is TGTGCCAGCAGTGAGAGATGGATACAGGGTTTGGAGACCCAGTACTTC.

This clone was seen once. The chain employs TRBV4-1 and TRBJ2-3; D possibly corresponds to TRBD2 (6 bases). This CDR3 has 17 amino acids. Germline V gives CDR1 MGHRA, CDR2 YSYEKL. V was trimmed by 4 bases and J by 4 bases, leaving 21 bases between them. The CDR3 DNA follows: TGCGCCAGCAGCCCGCGGGGACTCCCGGAGGTGGCAGATACGCAGTATTTT. Its protein product is CASSPRGLPEVADTQYF.

The chain employs TRBV18 and TRBJ1-1, with D possibly TRBD1 on 5 matching bases. V dropped 5 bases and J dropped 0 bases, with 16 bases sitting between them. Germline V gene sequence: CDR1 KGHSH, CDR2 LQKENI. This CDR3 comprises 16 residues. Here the CDR3 reads CASSSKGVPLNTEAFF. The CDR3 DNA sequence: TGTGCCAGCTCATCAAAAGGGGTACCCTTGAACACTGAAGCTTTCTTT.

This clone was detected once. The J gene is TRBJ2-7, the V gene TRBV2, with D tentatively TRBD1 (5 bases). Looked up from germline, CDR1 is SNHLY and CDR2 is FYNNEI. The CDR3 is made up of 11 amino acids. Trimming took 6 bases from V and 4 from J, leaving 7 bases between them. CDR3 region: CASSNRYEQYF. The DNA of the CDR3 is TGTGCCAGCAGCAACAGGTACGAGCAGTACTTC.

The J gene is TRBJ2-1, the V gene TRBV12-3 or TRBV12-4; no reliable D call. V shed 2 bases and J shed 8 bases, with 4 bases lying between them. There are 11 residues in the CDR3. The CDR3 nucleotides read TGTGCCAGCAGTTTACGGGATGAGCAGTTCTTC. It encodes CASSLRDEQFF.

The rearrangement links TRBV11-2 to TRBJ1-1, with D possibly matching TRBD1 (5 bases). The germline gives CDR1 SGHAT, CDR2 FQNNGV. Trimming cost V 2 bases and J 4 bases, with 11 bases left between them. There are 14 residues in the CDR3. The CDR3 protein is CASSLWQGSTEAFF. The CDR3 region has the DNA TGTGCCAGCAGCTTATGGCAGGGTTCCACTGAAGCTTTCTTT.

CDR3 sequence: CASSSGQGAGQPQHF. CDR3 coding DNA: TGTGCCAGCAGCTCCGGACAGGGGGCAGGTCAGCCCCAGCATTTT. V is TRBV7-2 and J is TRBJ1-5; 11 bases fit TRBD1. There are 15 residues in the CDR3. Losses at the gene ends were 4 bases for V and 6 bases for J; bases not matched to a gene: 5. Per germline, CDR1 SGHTA and CDR2 FQGNSA.

The chain recombines TRBV5-1 with TRBJ1-1; D gene unclear. V was pared by 0 bases and J by 0 bases, with 9 bases between. The CDR3 spans 15 residues. CDR1 is SGHRS, CDR2 YFSETQ, per germline. This CDR3 is CASSLEGGMNTEAFF. CDR3 nucleotides: TGCGCCAGCAGCTTGGAGGGAGGGATGAACACTGAAGCTTTCTTT.

The chain carries TRBV6-2 or TRBV6-3 and TRBJ2-3; no clear D. The CDR3 contains 15 residues. Trimming removed 0 bases at V and 4 bases at J, with 11 bases between. Germline assignment: CDR1 MNHEY and CDR2 SVGEGT. This chain's CDR3 is CASSYSMVDSDTQYF. CDR3 nucleotides: TGTGCCAGCAGTTACTCGATGGTCGACTCAGATACGCAGTATTTT.